The 7 T cell receptor beta chains given below trace back to one sample, sequenced in a study of CD8+ T cells in alopecia areata. The sample's treatment: oral pan-JAK inhibitor, 5-10 mg twice daily. Obtained from alopecia areata patients were lesional scalp punch biopsies along with peripheral blood. Investigators isolated RNA and reverse transcribed it into cDNA to act as the sequencing template. Sequencing used immunoSEQ multiplex PCR; TCRdb keeps in-frame clones, though not all of them. Of under 7,500 clones detected, under 70% appear once; the ten largest clones hold roughly 17%. The sequences come from skin, collected at week 4, from a patient treated with tofacitinib. The receptor source for this set is a human donor with alopecia areata.

The V call is TRBV29-1, the J call TRBJ1-2; 9 bases are shared with TRBD1. V was pared by 7 bases and J by 4 bases, with 1 base of the junction left unmatched. Per the germline V gene, CDR1 is SQVTM and CDR2 is ANQGSEA. This CDR3 contains 11 residues. Written as DNA, the CDR3 is TGCAGCGAGGGACAGGGCTATGGCTACACCTTC. It codes for CSEGQGYGYTF.

This chain connects TRBV7-9 to TRBJ1-4, with a weak D call TRBD1 (5 bases). The germline V gene encodes CDR1 SEHNR and CDR2 FQNEAQ (reference sequence). Trimming took 2 bases from V and 0 from J, leaving 16 bases between them. This CDR3 is built from 18 residues. CDR3 bases: TGTGCCAGCAGCTTATCCCTTGGAGGGGTCTCAACTAATGAAAAACTGTTTTTT. Its protein is CASSLSLGGVSTNEKLFF.

This clone was detected only once. The chain carries TRBV6-6 and TRBJ1-2, with a possible D match to TRBD1 (5 bases). Trimming shortened V by 5 bases and J by 7 bases, and 14 bases separated the two germline ends. The CDR3 spans 13 residues. In germline, CDR1 is MNHNY, CDR2 SVGAGI (reference sequence). The CDR3, as DNA: TGTGCCAGCAGTCCCCGGTGGGGGTCTGGCTACACCTTC. Encoded protein: CASSPRWGSGYTF.

The genes are TRBV5-1 and TRBJ2-7; 8 nucleotides align to TRBD2. The CDR3 runs 12 residues. Unmatched junction bases numbered 3, after V lost 3 bases and J lost 7 bases. The germline CDR1 and CDR2 sequences are SGHRS and YFSETQ. This chain's CDR3 is CASSSPGGEQYF. CDR3 sequence (DNA): TGCGCCAGCAGCTCACCGGGGGGGGAGCAGTACTTC.

This chain joins TRBV29-1 and TRBJ1-2; no reliable D call. Trimming shortened V by 1 base and J by 3 bases, and 6 bases separated the two germline ends. CDR1 and CDR2 (germline): SQVTM, ANQGSEA. This CDR3 is built from 12 residues. The CDR3 bases are TGCAGCGTTGAAGGGCCGTACTATGGCTACACCTTC. As protein: CSVEGPYYGYTF.

The chain has TRBV29-1 and TRBJ2-4; 9 positions agree with TRBD1. CDR3 length: 16 amino acids. CDR1 is SQVTM and CDR2 is ANQGSEA in the germline V gene. Trimming cost V 6 bases and J 8 bases; bases outside gene matches: 17. CDR3 protein: CSVESGTGLPSYIQYF. DNA for the CDR3: TGCAGCGTGGAATCCGGGACAGGGTTGCCCAGTTACATTCAGTACTTC.

The sample holds a few counts of this clone. The J gene is TRBJ1-1, the V gene TRBV28; D is unclear. Germline CDR1 reads MDHEN; CDR2 reads SYDVKM. This CDR3 contains 13 residues. V was shortened by 6 bases and J by 3 bases, with 11 bases between the two germline ends. The CDR3 DNA reads as TGTGCCAGCAGCTGGATGAGGCACACTGAAGCTTTCTTT. This encodes CASSWMRHTEAFF.